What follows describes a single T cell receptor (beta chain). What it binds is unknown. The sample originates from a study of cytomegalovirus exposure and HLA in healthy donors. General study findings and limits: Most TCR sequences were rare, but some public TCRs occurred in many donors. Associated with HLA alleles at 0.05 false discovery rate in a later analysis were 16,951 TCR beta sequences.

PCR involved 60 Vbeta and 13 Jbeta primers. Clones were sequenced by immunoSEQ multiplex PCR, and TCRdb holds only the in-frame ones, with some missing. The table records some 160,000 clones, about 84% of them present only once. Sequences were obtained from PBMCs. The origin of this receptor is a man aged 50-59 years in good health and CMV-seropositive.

The CDR3 DNA is TGTGCCATCAGTGAACTGGGCGATGAGCAGTTCTTC. Amino acids: CAISELGDEQFF. This chain links TRBV10-3 with TRBJ2-1; D not resolved. There are 12 residues in the CDR3. Deletions cut 3 bases from V and 8 bases from J, with 8 bases between. Germline V gene data show CDR1 as ENHRY and CDR2 as SYGVKD.